A selection of T cell receptor beta chains follows, all from one sample in a study of T cell repertoires in cytomegalovirus infection. TCRdb fed the reads into MiXCR, producing one record per CDR3 protein. The data show hundreds of thousands of distinct CDR3 sequences, under 40% seen once. Material: PBMCs. These receptors were taken from a human donor in good health (CMV status not recorded). Some clones in this sample may be carry-over from other donors' samples. The conserved cysteine and the conserved F or W are not part of the CDR3 here.

v_call,j_call,cdr3_aa
TRBV19,TRBJ1-6,ASSRQSYNSPLH
TRBV3-1,TRBJ1-5,ASSQDPKGQPQH
TRBV12-3/TRBV12-4,TRBJ2-2,ASRLGSRGPESNTGELF
TRBV18,TRBJ2-5,ASSPGIGETQY
TRBV7-8,TRBJ1-5,ASSLNLLGTNQPQH
TRBV5-4,TRBJ1-2,ASTGRVRPGYGYT
TRBV28,TRBJ1-5,ASSFSSGGGLNQPQH
TRBV7-9,TRBJ1-2,ASSPRSPLDGYT
TRBV4-1,TRBJ1-3,ASSQGLPGNTIY
TRBV7-2,TRBJ2-2,ASSFSGTLNTGELF
TRBV7-2,TRBJ1-2,ASSLGQGGRYGYT
TRBV12-3/TRBV12-4,TRBJ2-7,ASRSLTGGSEQY
TRBV7-9,TRBJ1-2,ASSLDGKGYT
TRBV10-3,TRBJ2-5,AISEGGGETQY
TRBV7-3,TRBJ2-2,ASSYYTGELF
TRBV7-8,TRBJ1-4,ASSLVVGEKLF
TRBV7-2,TRBJ2-7,ASSPEGHEQY
TRBV7-2,TRBJ2-5,ASSLDGRGGETQY
TRBV29-1,TRBJ2-1,SVAIGDSHNEQF
TRBV2,TRBJ2-7,ASALDSTGFQY
TRBV7-6,TRBJ1-6,ASSLNVANSPLH
TRBV19,TRBJ1-6,ASSTGLLGPLH
TRBV12-3/TRBV12-4,TRBJ2-3,ASSLLRIQSPRSQRADTQY
TRBV11-1,TRBJ2-1,ASSSLQGNNEQF
TRBV7-6,TRBJ2-3,ASSLSNRGSDTQY
TRBV2,TRBJ2-1,ASRRETGHNEQF
TRBV6-5,TRBJ1-2,ASYSGREGSGYT
TRBV20-1,TRBJ1-5,SAGSSNQPQH
TRBV6-5,TRBJ2-5,ASSSRGRCGETQY
TRBV20-1,TRBJ2-7,SARVTTYEQY
TRBV6-1,TRBJ1-1,ASSRTTGFAEAF
TRBV7-2,TRBJ2-5,ASSSDSGGETQY
TRBV28,TRBJ2-6,ASTKAVTLSGANVLT
TRBV6-1,TRBJ2-5,ASRRGASGGYQETQY
TRBV6-1,TRBJ1-2,ASTHQGDYGYT
TRBV24-1,TRBJ2-1,ATSDPTLSGGDNEQL
TRBV12-3/TRBV12-4,TRBJ2-2,ASRPRGGPAGELF
TRBV19,TRBJ1-4,ASSIGQGRTNEKLF
TRBV4-1,TRBJ1-1,ASGPVLSAF
TRBV20-1,TRBJ1-5,SSRMVAGSNQPQH
TRBV6-1,TRBJ1-5,ASSDPRGRRNQPQH
TRBV12-3/TRBV12-4,TRBJ1-1,ASTGEGMNTEAF
TRBV28,TRBJ2-5,ASSKPGTNKETQY